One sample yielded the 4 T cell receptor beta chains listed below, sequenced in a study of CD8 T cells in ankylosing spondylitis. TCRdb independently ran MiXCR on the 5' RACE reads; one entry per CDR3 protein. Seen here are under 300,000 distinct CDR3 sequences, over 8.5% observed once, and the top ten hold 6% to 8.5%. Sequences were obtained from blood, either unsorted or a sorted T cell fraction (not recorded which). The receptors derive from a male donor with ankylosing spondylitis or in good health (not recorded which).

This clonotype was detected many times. The CDR3 nucleotides are TGTGCCAGCAGTGAAATCGGGGTCAGCACAGATACGCAGTATTTT. Translated: CASSEIGVSTDTQYF. The V and J genes are TRBV6-1 and TRBJ2-3; D might be TRBD2 (5 bases). The CDR3 totals 15 residues. With 2 bases removed from V and 0 bases from J, the gap between germline ends came to 9 bases. Germline values: CDR1 MNHNS, CDR2 SASEGT.

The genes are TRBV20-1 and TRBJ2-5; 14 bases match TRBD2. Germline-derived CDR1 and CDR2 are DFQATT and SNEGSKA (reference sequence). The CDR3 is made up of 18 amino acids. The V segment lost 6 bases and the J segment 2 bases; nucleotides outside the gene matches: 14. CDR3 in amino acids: CSATGTSGSTYPQETQYF. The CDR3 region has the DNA TGCAGTGCAACCGGGACTAGCGGGAGCACCTACCCACAAGAGACCCAGTACTTC.

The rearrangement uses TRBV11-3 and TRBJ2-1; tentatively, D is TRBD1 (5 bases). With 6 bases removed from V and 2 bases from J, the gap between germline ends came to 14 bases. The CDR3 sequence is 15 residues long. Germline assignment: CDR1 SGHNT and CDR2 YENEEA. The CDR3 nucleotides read TGTGCCAGCAGTTCCAGGGCTTCAGCCTACAATGAGCAGTTCTTC. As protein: CASSSRASAYNEQFF.

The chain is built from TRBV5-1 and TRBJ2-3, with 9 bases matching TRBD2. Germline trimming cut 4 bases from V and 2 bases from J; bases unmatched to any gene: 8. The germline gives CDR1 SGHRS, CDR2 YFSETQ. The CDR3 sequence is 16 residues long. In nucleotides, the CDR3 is TGCGCCAGCAGCGCTCAATCTAGCGGGGCCACAGATACGCAGTATTTT. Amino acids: CASSAQSSGATDTQYF.